The T cell receptor (beta chain) described here comes from a study of CD8 T cells in ankylosing spondylitis. For TCR beta, libraries came from quantitative 5'-RACE with molecular barcodes. One entry per CDR3 protein, called by TCRdb with MiXCR from the 5' RACE reads. The profile shows about 210,000 distinct CDR3 sequences, 7.3% of them singletons. Notes on the study in general: A TCR beta motif of under ten highly homologous variants appeared characteristic of ankylosing spondylitis blood.

This clonotype was observed at least ten times. Its antigen remains unidentified. The CDR3 totals 15 residues. V was pared by 6 bases and J by 0 bases, with 13 bases between. Per the germline V gene, CDR1 is MNHNS and CDR2 is SASEGT. This chain connects TRBV6-1 to TRBJ2-3, with D tentatively TRBD2 (5 bases). This receptor was taken from a male donor with ankylosing spondylitis. The specimen sequenced was blood, either unsorted or a sorted T cell fraction (not recorded which). For the CDR3, the DNA is TGTGCCAGCAGCCGAAGCGGCTCTAGCACAGATACGCAGTATTTT. Translated: CASSRSGSSTDTQYF.